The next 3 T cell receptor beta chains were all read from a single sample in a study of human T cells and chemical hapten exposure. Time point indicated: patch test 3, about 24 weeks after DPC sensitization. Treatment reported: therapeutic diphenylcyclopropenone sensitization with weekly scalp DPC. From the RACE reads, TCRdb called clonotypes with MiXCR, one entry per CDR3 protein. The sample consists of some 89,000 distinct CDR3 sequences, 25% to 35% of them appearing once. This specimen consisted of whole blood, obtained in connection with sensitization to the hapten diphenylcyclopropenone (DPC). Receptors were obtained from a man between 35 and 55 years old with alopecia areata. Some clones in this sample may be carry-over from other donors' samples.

The CDR3 bases are TGTGCCAGCAGCCAAGTGGCAGGGGGCCCCCCTGGGTATGGCTACACCTTC. It codes for CASSQVAGGPPGYGYTF. The V call is TRBV14, the J call TRBJ1-2, with 8 bases matching TRBD1. CDR3 size: 17 residues. Losses at the gene ends were 1 base for V and 5 bases for J; bases not matched to a gene: 12. CDR1 is SGHDN and CDR2 is FVKESK in the germline V gene.

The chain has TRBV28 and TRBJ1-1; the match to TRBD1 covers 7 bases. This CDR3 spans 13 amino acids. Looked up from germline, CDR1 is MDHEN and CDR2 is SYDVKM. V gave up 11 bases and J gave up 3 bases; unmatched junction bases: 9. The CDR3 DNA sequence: TGTGCCCTTAGGGGGCAGGGGGACACTGAAGCTTTCTTT. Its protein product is CALRGQGDTEAFF.

The CDR3 region has the DNA TGTGCCAGCAGTAGAACCGGAGGGGTAGATCAGCCCCAGCATTTT. Encoded protein: CASSRTGGVDQPQHF. The chain combines TRBV6-5 with TRBJ1-5; possibly TRBD1 for D (5 bases). The germline V gene has CDR1 MNHEY and CDR2 SVGAGI. Trimming cost V 5 bases and J 5 bases, with 16 bases left between them. This CDR3 has 15 amino acids.